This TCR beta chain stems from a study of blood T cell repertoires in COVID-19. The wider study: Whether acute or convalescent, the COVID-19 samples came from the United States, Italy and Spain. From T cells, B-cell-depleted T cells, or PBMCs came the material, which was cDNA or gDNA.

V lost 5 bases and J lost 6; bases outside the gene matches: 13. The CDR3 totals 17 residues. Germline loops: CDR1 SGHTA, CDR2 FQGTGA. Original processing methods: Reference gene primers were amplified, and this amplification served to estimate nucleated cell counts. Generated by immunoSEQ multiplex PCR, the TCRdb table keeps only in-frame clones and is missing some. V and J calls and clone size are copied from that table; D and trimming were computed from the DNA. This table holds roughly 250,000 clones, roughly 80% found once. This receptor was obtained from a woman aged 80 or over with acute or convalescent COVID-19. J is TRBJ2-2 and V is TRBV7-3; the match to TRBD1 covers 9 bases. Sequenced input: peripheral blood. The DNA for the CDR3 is TGTGCCAGCAGCGGTCCCGGGACAGGGTTTGAGGCCGGGGAGCTGTTTTTT. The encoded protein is CASSGPGTGFEAGELFF.